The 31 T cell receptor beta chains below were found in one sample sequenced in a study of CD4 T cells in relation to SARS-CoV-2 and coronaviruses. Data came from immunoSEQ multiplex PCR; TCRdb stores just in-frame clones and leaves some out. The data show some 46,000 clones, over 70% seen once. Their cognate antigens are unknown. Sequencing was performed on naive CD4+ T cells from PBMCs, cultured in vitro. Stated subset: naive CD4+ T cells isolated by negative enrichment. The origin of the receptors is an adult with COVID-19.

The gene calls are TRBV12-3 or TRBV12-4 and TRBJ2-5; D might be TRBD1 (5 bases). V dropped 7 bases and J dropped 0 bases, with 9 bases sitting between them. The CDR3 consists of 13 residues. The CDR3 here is CASTMDNQETQYF. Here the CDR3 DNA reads TGTGCCAGCACCATGGACAACCAAGAGACCCAGTACTTC.

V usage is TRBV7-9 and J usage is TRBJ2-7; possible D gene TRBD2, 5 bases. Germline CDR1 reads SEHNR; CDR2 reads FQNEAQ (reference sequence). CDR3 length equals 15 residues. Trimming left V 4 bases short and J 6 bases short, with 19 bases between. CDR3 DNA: TGTGCCAGCAGCTCGGAGGCGATGGGATTGAGCGAGCAGTACTTC. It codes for CASSSEAMGLSEQYF.

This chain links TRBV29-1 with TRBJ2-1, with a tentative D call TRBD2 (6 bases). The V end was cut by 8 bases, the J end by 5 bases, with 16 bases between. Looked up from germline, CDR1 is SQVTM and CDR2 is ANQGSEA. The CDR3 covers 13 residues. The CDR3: CSFGTLINNEQFF. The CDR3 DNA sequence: TGCAGCTTCGGGACTCTCATCAACAATGAGCAGTTCTTC.

CDR3 loop: CSVGRLAGGTIHNEQFF. For the CDR3, the DNA is TGCAGCGTTGGTAGGCTAGCGGGAGGCACGATTCACAATGAGCAGTTCTTC. The rearrangement uses TRBV29-1 and TRBJ2-1, with 11 nucleotides matching TRBD2. Germline CDR1 reads SQVTM; CDR2 reads ANQGSEA. This CDR3 region has 17 residues. Trimming took 4 bases from V and 5 from J; bases not matched to a gene: 13.

CDR3: CASSYVSIDQPQHF. In DNA, the CDR3 is TGTGCCAGCAGTTACGTAAGCATCGATCAGCCCCAGCATTTT. This chain links TRBV6-2 or TRBV6-3 with TRBJ1-5; D is unclear. The CDR3 extends over 14 amino acids. The V gene's germline CDR1 is MNHEY and CDR2 SVGEGT. The V end was cut by 2 bases, the J end by 5 bases, with 10 bases between.

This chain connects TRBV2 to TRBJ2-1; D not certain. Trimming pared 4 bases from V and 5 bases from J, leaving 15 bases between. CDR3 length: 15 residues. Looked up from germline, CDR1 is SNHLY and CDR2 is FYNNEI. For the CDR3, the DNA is TGTGCCAGCAGTGTTCGACAAGGTAGGGACAATGAGCAGTTCTTC. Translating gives CASSVRQGRDNEQFF.

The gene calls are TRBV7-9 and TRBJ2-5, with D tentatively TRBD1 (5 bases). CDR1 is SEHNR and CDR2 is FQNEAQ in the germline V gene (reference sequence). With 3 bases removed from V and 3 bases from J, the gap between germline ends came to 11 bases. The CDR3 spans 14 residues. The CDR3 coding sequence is TGTGCCAGCAGCTTGGGGCGGACGGAAGAGACCCAGTACTTC. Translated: CASSLGRTEETQYF.

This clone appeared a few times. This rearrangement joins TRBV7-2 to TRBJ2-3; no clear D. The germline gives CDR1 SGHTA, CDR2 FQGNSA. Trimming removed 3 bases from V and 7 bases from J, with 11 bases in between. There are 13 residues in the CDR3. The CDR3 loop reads CASSFTEQNTQYF. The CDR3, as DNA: TGTGCCAGCAGCTTCACAGAGCAGAATACGCAGTATTTT.

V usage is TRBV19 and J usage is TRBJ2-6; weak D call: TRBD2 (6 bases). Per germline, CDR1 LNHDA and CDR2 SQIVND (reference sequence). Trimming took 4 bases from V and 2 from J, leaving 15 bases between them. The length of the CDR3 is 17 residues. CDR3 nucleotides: TGTGCCAGTAGTAAGGGGAGGTTATGGGCTGGGGCCAACGTCCTGACTTTC. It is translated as CASSKGRLWAGANVLTF.

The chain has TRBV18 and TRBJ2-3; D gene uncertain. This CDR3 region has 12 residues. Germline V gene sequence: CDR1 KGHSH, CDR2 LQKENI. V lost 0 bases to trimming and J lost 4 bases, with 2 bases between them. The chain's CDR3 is CASSPPPDTQYF. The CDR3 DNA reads TGTGCCAGCTCACCACCCCCAGATACGCAGTATTTT.

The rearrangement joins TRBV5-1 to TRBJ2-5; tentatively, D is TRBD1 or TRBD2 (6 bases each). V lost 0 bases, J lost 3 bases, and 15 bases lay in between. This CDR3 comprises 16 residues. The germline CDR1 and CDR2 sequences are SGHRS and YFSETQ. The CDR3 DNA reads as TGCGCCAGCAGCTTGGGGGGGGCGGGACGGAAAGAGACCCAGTACTTC. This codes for CASSLGGAGRKETQYF.

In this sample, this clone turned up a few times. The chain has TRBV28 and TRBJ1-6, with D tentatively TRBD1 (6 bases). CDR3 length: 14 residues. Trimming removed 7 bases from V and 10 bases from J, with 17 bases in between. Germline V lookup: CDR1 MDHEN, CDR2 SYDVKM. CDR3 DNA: TGTGCCAGCAATCTGGGGGCACTGGACTCACCCCTCCACTTT. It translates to CASNLGALDSPLHF.

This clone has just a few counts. The CDR3 spells CASSNTGELFF. The CDR3 DNA is TGTGCCAGCAGTAACACCGGGGAGCTGTTTTTT. This chain uses TRBV6-5 with TRBJ2-2; D is undetermined. V gave up 5 bases and J gave up 2 bases, with 0 bases separating them. The CDR3 loop spans 11 amino acids. From germline, CDR1 is MNHEY and CDR2 SVGAGI.

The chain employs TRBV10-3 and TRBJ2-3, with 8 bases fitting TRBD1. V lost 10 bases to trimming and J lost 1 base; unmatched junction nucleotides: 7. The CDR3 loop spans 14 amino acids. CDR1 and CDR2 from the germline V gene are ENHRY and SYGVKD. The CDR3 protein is CATSEDRGTDTQYF. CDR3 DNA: TGTGCCACATCAGAGGACAGGGGCACAGATACGCAGTATTTT.

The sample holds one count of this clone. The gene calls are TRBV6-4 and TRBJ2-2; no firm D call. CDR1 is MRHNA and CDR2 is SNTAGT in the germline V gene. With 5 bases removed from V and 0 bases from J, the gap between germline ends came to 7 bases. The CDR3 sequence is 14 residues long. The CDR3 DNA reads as TGTGCCAGCAGTTTCCTGGCGAACACCGGGGAGCTGTTTTTT. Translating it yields CASSFLANTGELFF.

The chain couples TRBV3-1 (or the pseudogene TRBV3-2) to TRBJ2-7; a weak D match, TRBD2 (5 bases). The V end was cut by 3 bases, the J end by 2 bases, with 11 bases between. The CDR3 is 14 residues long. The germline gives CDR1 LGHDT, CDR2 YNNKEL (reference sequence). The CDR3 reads CASSHGRGTYEQYF. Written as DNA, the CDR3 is TGTGCCAGCAGCCATGGTCGGGGAACCTACGAGCAGTACTTC.

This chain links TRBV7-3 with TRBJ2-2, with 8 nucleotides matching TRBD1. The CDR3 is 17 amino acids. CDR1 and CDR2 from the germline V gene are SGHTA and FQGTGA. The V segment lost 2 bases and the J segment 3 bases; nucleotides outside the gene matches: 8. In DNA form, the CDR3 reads TGTGCCAGCAGCTTATGGGCAGGGGGCGCGGACACCGGGGAGCTGTTTTTT. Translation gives CASSLWAGGADTGELFF.

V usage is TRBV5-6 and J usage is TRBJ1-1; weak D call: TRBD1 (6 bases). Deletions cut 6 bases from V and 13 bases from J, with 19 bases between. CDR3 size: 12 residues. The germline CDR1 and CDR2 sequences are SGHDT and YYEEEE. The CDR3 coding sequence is TGTGCCAGCAACACGAAACAGGGATCAGGTTTCTTT. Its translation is CASNTKQGSGFF.

The CDR3, as DNA: TGTGCCAGTAGTACCGAACAGGGATACGAGCAGTACTTC. It is translated as CASSTEQGYEQYF. The V and J genes are TRBV19 and TRBJ2-7; a weak D match, TRBD1 (6 bases). The germline V gene has CDR1 LNHDA and CDR2 SQIVND (reference sequence). Trimming took off 4 bases at V and 4 bases at J, with 11 bases between the two ends. CDR3 length equals 13 residues.

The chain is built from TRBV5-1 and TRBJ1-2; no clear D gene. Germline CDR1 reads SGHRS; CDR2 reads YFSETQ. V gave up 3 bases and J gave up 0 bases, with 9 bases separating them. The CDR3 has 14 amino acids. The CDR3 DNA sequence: TGCGCCAGCAGCTCAGAATCGGCTAACTATGGCTACACCTTC. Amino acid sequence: CASSSESANYGYTF.

The CDR3 region has the DNA TGCGCCAGCAGCCAAGGGACAGGGGAGACCCAGTACTTC. Its protein product is CASSQGTGETQYF. The genes are TRBV4-1 and TRBJ2-5; the match to TRBD1 covers 8 bases. The length of the CDR3 is 13 residues. V shed 1 base and J 5 bases; nucleotides not matched to a gene: 0. Germline V lookup: CDR1 MGHRA, CDR2 YSYEKL.

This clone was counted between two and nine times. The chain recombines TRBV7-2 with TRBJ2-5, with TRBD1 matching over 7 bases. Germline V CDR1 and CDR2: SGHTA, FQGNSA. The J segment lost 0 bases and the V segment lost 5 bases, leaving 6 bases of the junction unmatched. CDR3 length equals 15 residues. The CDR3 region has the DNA TGTGCCAGCAGCCCACAGGGACAGAACCAAGAGACCCAGTACTTC. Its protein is CASSPQGQNQETQYF.

The CDR3 protein is CASSQMGGIAKNIQYF. CDR3 bases: TGCGCCAGCAGCCAAATGGGGGGGATAGCCAAAAACATTCAGTACTTC. J is TRBJ2-4 and V is TRBV4-1, with 7 bases matching TRBD2. Germline V lookup: CDR1 MGHRA, CDR2 YSYEKL. V lost 2 bases to trimming and J lost 0 bases; unmatched junction nucleotides: 4. The CDR3 extends over 16 amino acids.

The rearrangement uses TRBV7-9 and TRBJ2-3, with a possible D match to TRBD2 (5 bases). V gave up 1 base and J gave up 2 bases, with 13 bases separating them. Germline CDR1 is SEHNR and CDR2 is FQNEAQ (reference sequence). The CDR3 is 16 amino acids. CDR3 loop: CASSLGLGLNTDTQYF. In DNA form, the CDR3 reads TGTGCCAGCAGCTTAGGGCTAGGACTCAACACAGATACGCAGTATTTT.

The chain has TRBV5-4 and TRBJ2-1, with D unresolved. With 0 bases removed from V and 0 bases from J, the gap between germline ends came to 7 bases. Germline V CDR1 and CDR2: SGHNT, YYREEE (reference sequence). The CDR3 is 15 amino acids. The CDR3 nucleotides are TGTGCCAGCAGCTTGGTTTCTAGCTCCTACAATGAGCAGTTCTTC. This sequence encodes CASSLVSSSYNEQFF.

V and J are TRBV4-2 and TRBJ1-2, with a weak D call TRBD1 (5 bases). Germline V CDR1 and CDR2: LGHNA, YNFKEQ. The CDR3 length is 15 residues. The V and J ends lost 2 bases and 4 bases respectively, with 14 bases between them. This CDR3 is CASSQPGTGGYGYTF. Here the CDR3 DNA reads TGTGCCAGCAGCCAACCCGGGACCGGGGGCTATGGCTACACCTTC.

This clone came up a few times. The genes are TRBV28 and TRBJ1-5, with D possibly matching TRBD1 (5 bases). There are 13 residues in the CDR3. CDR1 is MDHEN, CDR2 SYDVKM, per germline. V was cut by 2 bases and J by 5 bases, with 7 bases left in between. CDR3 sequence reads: CASSLQGDQPQHF. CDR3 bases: TGTGCCAGCAGTTTACAGGGTGATCAGCCCCAGCATTTT.

This CDR3 reads CASSLWGGQETQYF. The CDR3 DNA sequence: TGCGCCAGCAGCTTGTGGGGCGGACAAGAGACCCAGTACTTC. The genes are TRBV5-1 and TRBJ2-5; tentatively, D is TRBD1 (5 bases). V was cut by 1 base and J by 2 bases, with 9 bases left in between. The CDR3 sequence is 14 residues long. Germline V gives CDR1 SGHRS, CDR2 YFSETQ.

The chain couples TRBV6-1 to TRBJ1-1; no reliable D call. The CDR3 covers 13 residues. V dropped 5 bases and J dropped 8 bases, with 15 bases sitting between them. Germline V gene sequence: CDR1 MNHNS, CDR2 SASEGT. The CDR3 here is CASSPDTAGEAFF. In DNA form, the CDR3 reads TGTGCCAGCAGTCCCGACACCGCCGGAGAAGCTTTCTTT.

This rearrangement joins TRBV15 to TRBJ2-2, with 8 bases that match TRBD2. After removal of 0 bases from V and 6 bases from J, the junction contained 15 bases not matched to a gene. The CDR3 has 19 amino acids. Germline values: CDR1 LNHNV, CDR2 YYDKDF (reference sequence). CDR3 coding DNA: TGTGCCACCAGCAGAGATCCCCTTAGGAGCGGGAGTGTATCCGGGGAGCTGTTTTTT. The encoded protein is CATSRDPLRSGSVSGELFF.

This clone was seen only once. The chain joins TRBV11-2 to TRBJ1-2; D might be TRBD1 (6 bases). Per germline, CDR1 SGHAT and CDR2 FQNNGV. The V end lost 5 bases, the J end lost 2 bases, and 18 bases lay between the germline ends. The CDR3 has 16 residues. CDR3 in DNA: TGTGCCAGCAGCCCACGAGGACAGACTAAAAACTATGGCTACACCTTC. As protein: CASSPRGQTKNYGYTF.